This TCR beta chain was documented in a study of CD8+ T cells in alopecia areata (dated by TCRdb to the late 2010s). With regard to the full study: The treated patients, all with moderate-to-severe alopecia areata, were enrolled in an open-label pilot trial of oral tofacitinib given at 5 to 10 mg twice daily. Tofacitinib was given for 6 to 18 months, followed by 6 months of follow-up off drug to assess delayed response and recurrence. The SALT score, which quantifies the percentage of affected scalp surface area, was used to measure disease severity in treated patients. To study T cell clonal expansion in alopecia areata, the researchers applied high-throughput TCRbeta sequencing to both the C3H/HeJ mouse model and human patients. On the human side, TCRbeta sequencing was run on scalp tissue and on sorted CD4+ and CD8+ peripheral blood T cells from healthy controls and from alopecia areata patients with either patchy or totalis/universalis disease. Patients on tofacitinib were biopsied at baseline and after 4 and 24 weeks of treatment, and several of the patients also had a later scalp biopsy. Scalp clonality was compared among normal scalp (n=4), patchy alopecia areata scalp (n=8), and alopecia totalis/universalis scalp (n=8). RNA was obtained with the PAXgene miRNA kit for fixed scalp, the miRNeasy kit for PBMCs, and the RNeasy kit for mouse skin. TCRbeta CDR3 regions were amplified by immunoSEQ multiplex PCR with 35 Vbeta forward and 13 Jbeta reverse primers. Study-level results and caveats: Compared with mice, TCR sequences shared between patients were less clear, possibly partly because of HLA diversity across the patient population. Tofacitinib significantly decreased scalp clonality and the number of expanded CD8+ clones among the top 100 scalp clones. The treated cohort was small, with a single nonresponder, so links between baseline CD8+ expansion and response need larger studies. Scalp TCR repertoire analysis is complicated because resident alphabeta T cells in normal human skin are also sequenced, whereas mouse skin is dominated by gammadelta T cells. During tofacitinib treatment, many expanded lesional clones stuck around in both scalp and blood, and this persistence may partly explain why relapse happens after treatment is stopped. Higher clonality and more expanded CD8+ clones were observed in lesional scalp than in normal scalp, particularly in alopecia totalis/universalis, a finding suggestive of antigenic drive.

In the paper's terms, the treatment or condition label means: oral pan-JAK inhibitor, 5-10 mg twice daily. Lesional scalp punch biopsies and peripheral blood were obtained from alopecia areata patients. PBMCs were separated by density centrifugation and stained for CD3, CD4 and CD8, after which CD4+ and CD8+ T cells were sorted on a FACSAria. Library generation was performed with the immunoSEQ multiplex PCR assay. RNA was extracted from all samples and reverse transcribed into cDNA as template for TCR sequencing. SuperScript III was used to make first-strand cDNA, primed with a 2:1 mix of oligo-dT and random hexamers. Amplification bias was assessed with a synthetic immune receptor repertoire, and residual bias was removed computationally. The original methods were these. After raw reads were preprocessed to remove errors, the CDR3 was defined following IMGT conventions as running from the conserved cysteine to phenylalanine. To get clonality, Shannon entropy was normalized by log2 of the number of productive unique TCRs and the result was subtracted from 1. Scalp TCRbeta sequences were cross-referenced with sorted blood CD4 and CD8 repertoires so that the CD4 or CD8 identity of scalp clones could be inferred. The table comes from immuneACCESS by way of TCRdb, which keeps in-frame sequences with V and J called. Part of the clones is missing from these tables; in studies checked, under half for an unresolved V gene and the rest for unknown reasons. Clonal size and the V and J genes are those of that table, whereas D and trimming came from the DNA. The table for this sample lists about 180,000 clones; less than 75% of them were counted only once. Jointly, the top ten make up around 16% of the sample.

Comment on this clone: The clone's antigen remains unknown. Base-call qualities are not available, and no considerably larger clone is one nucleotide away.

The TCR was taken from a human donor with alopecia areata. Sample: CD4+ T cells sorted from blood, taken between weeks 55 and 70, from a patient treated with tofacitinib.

The CDR3 reads as follows: CSVDLTAGGETQYF. The DNA is as follows: TGCAGCGTTGACCTTACAGCGGGGGGAGAGACCCAGTACTTC. The rearranged chain carries TRBV29-1 and TRBJ2-5; the central 9 bases match TRBD2. Germline trimming: 3 bases from V, 4 bases from J; junction bases outside gene matches: 6. The CDR3 goes from the cysteine to the phenylalanine over 14 residues. The DNA shown is the 42-base CDR3, in frame from base 1. CDR1 is given as SQVTM and CDR2 as ANQGSEA, both from the germline V gene.